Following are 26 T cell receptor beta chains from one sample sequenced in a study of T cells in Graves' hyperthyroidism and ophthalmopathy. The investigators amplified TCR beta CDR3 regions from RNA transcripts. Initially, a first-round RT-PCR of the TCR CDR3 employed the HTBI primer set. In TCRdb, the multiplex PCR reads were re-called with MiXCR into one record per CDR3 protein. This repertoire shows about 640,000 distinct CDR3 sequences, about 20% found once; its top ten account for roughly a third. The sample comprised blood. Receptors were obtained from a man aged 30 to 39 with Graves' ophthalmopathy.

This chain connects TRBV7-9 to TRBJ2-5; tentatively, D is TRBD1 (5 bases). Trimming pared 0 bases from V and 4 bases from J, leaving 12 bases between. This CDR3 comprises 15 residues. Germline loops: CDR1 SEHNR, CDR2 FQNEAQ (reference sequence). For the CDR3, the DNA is TGTGCCAGCAGCTTAGCGACGACAGTGGGAGAGACCCAGTACTTC. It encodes CASSLATTVGETQYF.

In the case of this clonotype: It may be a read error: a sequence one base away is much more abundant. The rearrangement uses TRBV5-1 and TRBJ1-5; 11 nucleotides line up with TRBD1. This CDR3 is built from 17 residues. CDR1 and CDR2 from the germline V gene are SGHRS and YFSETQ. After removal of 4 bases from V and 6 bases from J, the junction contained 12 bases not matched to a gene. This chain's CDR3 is CASSPGTGGAIGQPQHF. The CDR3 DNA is TGCGCCAGCAGCCCCGGGACAGGGGGAGCCATCGGTCAGCCCCAGCATTTT.

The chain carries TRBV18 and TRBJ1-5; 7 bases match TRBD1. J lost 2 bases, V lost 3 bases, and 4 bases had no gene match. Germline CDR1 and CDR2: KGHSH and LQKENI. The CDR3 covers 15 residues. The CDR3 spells CASSPTGWGNQPQHF. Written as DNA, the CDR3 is TGTGCCAGCTCACCGACAGGGTGGGGCAATCAGCCCCAGCATTTT.

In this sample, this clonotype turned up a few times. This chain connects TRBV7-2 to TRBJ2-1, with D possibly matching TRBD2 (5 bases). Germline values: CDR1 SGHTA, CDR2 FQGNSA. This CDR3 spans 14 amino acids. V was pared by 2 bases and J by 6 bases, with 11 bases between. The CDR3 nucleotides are TGTGCCAGCAGCTTAATACTAGGAGGCAATGAGCAGTTCTTC. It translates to CASSLILGGNEQFF.

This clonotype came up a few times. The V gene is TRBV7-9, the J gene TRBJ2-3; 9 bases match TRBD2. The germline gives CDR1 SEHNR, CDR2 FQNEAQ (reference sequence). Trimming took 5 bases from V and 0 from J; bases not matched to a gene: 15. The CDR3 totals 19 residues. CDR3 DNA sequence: TGTGCCAGCAGCCCATCTACCCCCTCGAGCGGGAGGAGCACAGATACGCAGTATTTT. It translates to CASSPSTPSSGRSTDTQYF.

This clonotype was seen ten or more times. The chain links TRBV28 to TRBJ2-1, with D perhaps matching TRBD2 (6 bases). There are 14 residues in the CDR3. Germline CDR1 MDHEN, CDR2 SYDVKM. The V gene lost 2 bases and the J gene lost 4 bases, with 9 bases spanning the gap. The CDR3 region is CASSLAGRYNEQFF. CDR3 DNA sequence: TGTGCCAGCAGTTTAGCGGGGAGATACAATGAGCAGTTCTTC.

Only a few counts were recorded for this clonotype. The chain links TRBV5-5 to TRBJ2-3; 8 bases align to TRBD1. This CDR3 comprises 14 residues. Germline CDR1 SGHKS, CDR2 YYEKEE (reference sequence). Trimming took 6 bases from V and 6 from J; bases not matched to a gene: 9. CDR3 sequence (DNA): TGTGCCAGCACCCGACAGGGGAGATCGGATACGCAGTATTTT. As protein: CASTRQGRSDTQYF.

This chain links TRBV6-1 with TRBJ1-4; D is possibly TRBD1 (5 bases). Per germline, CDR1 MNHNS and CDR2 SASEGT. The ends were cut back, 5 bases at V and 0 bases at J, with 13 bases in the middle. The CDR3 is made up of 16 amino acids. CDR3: CASSPSWGATNEKLFF. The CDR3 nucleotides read TGTGCCAGCAGTCCATCTTGGGGGGCAACTAATGAAAAACTGTTTTTT.

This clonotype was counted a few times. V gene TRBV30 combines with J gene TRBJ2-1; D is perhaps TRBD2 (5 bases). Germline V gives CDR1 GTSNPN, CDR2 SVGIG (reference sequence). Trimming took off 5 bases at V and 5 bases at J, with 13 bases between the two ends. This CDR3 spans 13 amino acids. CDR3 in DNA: TGTGCCTGGGTGCGGACTGCCAACAATGAGCAGTTCTTC. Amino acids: CAWVRTANNEQFF.

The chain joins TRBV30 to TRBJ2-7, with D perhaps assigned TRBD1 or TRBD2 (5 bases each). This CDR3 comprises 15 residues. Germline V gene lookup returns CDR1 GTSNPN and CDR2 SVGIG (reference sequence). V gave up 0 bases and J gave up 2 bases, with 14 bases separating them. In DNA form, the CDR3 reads TGTGCCTGGAGTGTAGGTCGGGGCGGGCCCTACGAGCAGTACTTC. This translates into CAWSVGRGGPYEQYF.

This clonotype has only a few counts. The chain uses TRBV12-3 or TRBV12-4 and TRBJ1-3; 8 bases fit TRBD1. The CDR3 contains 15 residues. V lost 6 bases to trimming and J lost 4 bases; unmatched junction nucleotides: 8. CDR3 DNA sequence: TGTGCCAGCAGCTTAAGCAGGGGGCAAGGAAACACCATATATTTT. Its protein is CASSLSRGQGNTIYF.

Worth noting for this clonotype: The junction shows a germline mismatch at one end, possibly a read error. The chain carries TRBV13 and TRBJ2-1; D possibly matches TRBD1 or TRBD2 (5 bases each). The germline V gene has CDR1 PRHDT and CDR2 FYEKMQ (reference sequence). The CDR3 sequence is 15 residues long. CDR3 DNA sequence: TGTGCCGGCAGCGTAGATGGGGGAACCTACAATGAGCAGTTCTTC. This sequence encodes CAGSVDGGTYNEQFF. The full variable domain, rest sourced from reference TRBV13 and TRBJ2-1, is AAGVIQSPRHLIKEKRETATLKCYPIPRHDTVYWYQQGPGQDPQFLISFYEKMQSDKGSIPDRFSAQQFSDYHSELNMSSLELGDSALYFCAGSVDGGTYNEQFFGPGTRLTVL.

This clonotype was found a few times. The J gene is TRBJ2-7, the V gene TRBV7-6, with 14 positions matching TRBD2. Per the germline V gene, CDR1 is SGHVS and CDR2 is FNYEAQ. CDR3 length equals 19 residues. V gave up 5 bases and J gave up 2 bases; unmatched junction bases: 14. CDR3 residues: CASSPRGGLAGGPTYEQYF. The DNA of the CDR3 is TGTGCCAGCAGCCCGAGAGGTGGACTAGCGGGAGGTCCGACCTACGAGCAGTACTTC.

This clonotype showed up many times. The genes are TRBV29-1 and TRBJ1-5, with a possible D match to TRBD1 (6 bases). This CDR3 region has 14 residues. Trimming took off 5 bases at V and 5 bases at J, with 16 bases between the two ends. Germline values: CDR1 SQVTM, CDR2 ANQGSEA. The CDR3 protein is CSVRDSGVDQPQHF. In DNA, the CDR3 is TGCAGCGTTAGAGACTCAGGGGTAGATCAGCCCCAGCATTTT.

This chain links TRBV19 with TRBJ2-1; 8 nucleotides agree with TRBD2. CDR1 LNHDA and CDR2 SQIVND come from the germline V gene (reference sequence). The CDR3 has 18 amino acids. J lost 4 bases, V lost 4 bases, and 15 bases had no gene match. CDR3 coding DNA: TGTGCCAGTAGTAAGGATCCGGCCCTGGGACTAGGGTACAATGAGCAGTTCTTC. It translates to CASSKDPALGLGYNEQFF.

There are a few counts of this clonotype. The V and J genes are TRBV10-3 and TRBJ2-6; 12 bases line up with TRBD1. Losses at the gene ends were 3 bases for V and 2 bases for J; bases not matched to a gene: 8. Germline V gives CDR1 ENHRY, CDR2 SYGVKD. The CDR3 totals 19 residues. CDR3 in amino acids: CAISDIIGTGGAGANVLTF. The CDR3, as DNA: TGTGCCATCAGTGACATTATCGGGACAGGGGGCGCTGGGGCCAACGTCCTGACTTTC.

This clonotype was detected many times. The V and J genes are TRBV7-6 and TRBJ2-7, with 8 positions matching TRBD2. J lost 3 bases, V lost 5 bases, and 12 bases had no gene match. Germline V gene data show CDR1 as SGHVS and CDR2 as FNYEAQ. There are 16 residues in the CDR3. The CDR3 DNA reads TGTGCCAGCAGCCCAGCGGGAGAGAGGTCCTTCTACGAGCAGTACTTC. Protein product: CASSPAGERSFYEQYF.

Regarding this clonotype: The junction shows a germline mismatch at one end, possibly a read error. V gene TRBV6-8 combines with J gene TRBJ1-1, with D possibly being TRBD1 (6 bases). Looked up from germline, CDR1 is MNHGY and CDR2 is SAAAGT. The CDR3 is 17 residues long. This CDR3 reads CANKDRHLSLGNTEAFF. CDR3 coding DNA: TGCGCCAACAAAGACAGGCATCTTTCATTGGGGAACACTGAAGCTTTCTTT.

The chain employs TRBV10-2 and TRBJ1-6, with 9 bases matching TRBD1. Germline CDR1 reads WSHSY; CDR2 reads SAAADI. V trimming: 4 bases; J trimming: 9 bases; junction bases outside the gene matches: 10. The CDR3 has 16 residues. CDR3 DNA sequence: TGCGCCAGCAGTGCCCCGATGGGACAGGGAGCTTCACCCCTCCACTTT. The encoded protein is CASSAPMGQGASPLHF.

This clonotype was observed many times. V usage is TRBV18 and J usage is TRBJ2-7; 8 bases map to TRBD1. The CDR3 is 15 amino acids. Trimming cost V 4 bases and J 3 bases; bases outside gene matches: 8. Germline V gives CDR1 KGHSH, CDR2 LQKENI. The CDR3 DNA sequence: TGTGCCAGCTCACTACGCGGGACAGGTGACTACGAGCAGTACTTC. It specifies CASSLRGTGDYEQYF.

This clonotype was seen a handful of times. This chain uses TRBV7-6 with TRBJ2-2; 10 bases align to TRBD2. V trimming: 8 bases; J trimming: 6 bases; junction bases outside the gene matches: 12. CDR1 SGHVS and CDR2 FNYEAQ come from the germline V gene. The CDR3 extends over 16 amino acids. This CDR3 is CASSRAGGPRAGELFF. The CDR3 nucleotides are TGTGCCAGCTCCCGAGCGGGAGGGCCGAGGGCCGGGGAGCTGTTTTTT.

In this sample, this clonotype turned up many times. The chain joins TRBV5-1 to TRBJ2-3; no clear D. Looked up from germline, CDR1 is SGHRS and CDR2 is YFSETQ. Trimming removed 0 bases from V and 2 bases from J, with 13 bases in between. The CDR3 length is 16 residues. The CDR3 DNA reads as TGCGCCAGCAGCTTGGCCGCGAGACACGACACAGATACGCAGTATTTT. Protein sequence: CASSLAARHDTDTQYF.

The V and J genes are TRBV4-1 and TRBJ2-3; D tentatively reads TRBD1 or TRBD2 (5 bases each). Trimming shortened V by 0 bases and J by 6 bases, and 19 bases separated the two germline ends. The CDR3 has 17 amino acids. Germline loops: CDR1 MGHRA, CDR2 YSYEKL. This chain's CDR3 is CASSQDPQGAESDTQYF. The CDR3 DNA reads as TGCGCCAGCAGCCAAGATCCCCAGGGAGCCGAATCGGATACGCAGTATTTT.

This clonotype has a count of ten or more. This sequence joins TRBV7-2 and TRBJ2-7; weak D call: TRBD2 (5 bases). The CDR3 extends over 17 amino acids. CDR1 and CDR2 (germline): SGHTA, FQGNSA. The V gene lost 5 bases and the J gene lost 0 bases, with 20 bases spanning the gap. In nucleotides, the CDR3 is TGTGCCAGCAGCGCCCGAGGTCGGCTAGCCCTCTCCTACGAGCAGTACTTC. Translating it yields CASSARGRLALSYEQYF.

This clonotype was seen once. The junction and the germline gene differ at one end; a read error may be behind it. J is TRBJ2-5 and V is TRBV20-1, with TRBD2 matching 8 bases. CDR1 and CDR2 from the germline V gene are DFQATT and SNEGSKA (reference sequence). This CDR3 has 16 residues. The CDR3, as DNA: TGCAGTGCTAGAGAGAATAGCGGGACTTTCCAAGTGACCCAGTACTTC. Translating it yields CSARENSGTFQVTQYF.

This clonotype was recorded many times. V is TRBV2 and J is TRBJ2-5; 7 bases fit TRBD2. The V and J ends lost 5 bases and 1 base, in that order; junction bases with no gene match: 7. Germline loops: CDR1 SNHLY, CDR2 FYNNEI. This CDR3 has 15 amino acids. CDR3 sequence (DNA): TGTGCCAGCAGTTACCGGGACTACGTCCAAGAGACCCAGTACTTC. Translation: CASSYRDYVQETQYF. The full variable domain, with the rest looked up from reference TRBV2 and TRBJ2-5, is EPEVTQTPSHQVTQMGQEVILRCVPISNHLYFYWYRQILGQKVEFLVSFYNNEISEKSEIFDDQFSVERPDGSNFTLKIRSTKLEDSAMYFCASSYRDYVQETQYFGPGTRLLVL.